This TCR beta chain is from a study of shared clonotypes between healthy human individuals. Findings and caveats of the study: When compared with the clonotypes that were shared by all four sorted-subset donors, the non-shared clonotypes turned out to have lower generation probabilities.

There are 11 residues in the CDR3. The germline CDR1 and CDR2 sequences are ENHRY and SYGVKD. V trimming: 8 bases; J trimming: 6 bases; junction bases outside the gene matches: 0. The study separated CD4+ cells into CD45RA+ naive and CD45RA-negative memory subsets. Profiled with immunoSEQ multiplex PCR; TCRdb holds only in-frame clones, not every one. The top ten hold 0.055% to 0.07% of the sample, which has hundreds of thousands of clones, more than 95% seen once. This clone appeared a single time. The antigen remains unidentified. The V and J genes are TRBV10-3 and TRBJ2-4; the match to TRBD2 covers 8 bases. This clonotype originated in a woman younger than 45 in good health. Sequencing used naive CD4+ T cells sorted from blood. Indicated subset: CD45RA+ positively selected. The CDR3 protein is CAIGTRNIQYF. The CDR3 DNA follows: TGTGCCATCGGGACTAGAAACATTCAGTACTTC.